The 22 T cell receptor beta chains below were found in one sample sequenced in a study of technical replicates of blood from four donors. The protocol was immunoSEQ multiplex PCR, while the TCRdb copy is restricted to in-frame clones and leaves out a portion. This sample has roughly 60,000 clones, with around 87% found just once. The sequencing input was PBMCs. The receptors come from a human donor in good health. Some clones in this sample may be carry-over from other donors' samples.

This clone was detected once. CDR3: CASSQGQGSSYNSPLHF. CDR3 coding DNA: TGTGCCAGCAGCCAAGGACAGGGAAGCTCCTATAATTCACCCCTCCACTTT. The chain links TRBV4-2 to TRBJ1-6; 7 bases are shared with TRBD1. Germline V gene lookup returns CDR1 LGHNA and CDR2 YNFKEQ. Losses at the gene ends were 1 base for V and 0 bases for J; bases not matched to a gene: 3. The CDR3 has 17 amino acids.

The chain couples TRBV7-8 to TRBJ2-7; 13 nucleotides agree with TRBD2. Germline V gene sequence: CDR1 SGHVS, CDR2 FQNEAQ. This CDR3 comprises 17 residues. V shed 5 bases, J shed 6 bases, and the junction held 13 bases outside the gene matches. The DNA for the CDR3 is TGTGCCAGCAGCGAGGCCCCCCGGACTAGCGGGGGAGGCGAGCAGTACTTC. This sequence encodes CASSEAPRTSGGGEQYF.

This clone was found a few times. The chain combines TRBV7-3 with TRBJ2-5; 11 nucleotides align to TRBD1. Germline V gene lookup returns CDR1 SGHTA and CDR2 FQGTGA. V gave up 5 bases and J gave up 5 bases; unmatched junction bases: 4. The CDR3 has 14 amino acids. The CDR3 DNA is TGTGCCAGCAGCCCGGGACAGGGGGACGAGACCCAGTACTTC. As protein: CASSPGQGDETQYF.

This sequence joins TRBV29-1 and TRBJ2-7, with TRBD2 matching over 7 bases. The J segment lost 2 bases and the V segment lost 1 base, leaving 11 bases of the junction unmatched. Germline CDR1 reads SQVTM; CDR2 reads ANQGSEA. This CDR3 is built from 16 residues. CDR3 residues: CSVEGSRGGGTYEQYF. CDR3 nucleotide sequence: TGCAGCGTTGAAGGTTCCCGCGGGGGAGGTACCTACGAGCAGTACTTC.

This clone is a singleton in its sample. CDR3 amino acids: CASSNPEVAGIYNEQFF. The DNA of the CDR3 is TGTGCCAGCAGCAACCCGGAGGTAGCGGGAATTTACAATGAGCAGTTCTTC. The rearrangement uses TRBV27 and TRBJ2-1; TRBD2 matches at 8 bases. The CDR3 length is 17 residues. CDR1 and CDR2 from the germline V gene are MNHEY and SMNVEV (reference sequence). With 6 bases clipped from V and 4 bases from J, the junction kept 14 bases outside the gene matches.

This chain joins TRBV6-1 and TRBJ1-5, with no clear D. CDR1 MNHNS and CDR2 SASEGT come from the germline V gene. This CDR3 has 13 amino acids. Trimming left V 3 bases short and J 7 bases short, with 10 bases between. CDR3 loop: CASSETPQQPQHF. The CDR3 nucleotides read TGTGCCAGCAGTGAGACACCTCAGCAGCCCCAGCATTTT.

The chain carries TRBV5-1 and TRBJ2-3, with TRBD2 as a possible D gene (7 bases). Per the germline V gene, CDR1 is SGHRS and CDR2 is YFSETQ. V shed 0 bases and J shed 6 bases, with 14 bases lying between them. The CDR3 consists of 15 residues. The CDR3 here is CASSLEGGPGDTQYF. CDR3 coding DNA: TGCGCCAGCAGCTTGGAGGGGGGGCCAGGGGATACGCAGTATTTT. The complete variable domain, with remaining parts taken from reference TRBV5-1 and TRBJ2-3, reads KAGVTQTPRYLIKTRGQQVTLSCSPISGHRSVSWYQQTPGQGLQFLFEYFSETQRNKGNFPGRFSGRQFSNSRSEMNVSTLELGDSALYLCASSLEGGPGDTQYFGPGTRLTVL.

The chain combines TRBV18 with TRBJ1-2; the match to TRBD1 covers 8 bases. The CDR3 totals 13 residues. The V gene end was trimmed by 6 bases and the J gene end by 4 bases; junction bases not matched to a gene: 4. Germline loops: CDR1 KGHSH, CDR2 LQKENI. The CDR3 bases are TGTGCCAGCTCCTGGGACAGGAGCTATGGCTACACCTTC. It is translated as CASSWDRSYGYTF.

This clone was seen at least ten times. CDR3 residues: CATVKTGTSGSLGQFF. DNA for the CDR3: TGTGCCACGGTTAAGACCGGGACTAGCGGGAGCCTAGGGCAGTTCTTC. V and J are TRBV2 and TRBJ2-1; TRBD2 matches at 14 bases. The CDR3 length is 16 residues. CDR1 and CDR2 from the germline V gene are SNHLY and FYNNEI. J gave up 12 bases and V 10 bases, and 17 bases lay outside the gene matches.

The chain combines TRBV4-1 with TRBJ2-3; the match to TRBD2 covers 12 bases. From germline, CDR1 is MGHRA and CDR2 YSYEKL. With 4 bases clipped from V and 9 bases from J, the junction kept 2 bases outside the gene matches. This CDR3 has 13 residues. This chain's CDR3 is CASSRLAGETQYF. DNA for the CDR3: TGCGCCAGCAGCCGACTAGCGGGAGAGACGCAGTATTTT.

The CDR3 here is CATSRSEVRFSYTF. CDR3 bases: TGTGCCACCAGTAGGAGCGAGGTGCGATTTAGCTACACCTTC. V usage is TRBV15 and J usage is TRBJ1-2; D remains ambiguous. Germline CDR1 reads LNHNV; CDR2 reads YYDKDF (reference sequence). This CDR3 contains 14 residues. V was pared by 6 bases and J by 9 bases, with 20 bases between.

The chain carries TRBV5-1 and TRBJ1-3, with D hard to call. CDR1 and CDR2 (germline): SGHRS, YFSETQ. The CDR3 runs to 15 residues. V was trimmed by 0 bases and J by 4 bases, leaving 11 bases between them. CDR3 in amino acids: CASSLGAVLGNTIYF. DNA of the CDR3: TGCGCCAGCAGCTTGGGAGCCGTTCTGGGAAACACCATATATTTT.

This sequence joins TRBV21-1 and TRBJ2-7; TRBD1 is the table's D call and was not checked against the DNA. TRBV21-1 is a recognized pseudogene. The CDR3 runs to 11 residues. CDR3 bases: TGTGCCAGCAGCAAAGAGGGGGAGCAGTACTTC. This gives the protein CASSKEGEQYF.

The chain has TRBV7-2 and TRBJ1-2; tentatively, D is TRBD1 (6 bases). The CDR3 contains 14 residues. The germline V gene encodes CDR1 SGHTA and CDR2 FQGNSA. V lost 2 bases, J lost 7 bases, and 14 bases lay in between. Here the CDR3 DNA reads TGTGCCAGCAGCTTATTCGCAGGGGTGGCTGGCTACACCTTC. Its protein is CASSLFAGVAGYTF. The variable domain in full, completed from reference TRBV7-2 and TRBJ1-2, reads GAGVSQSPSNKVTEKGKDVELRCDPISGHTALYWYRQSLGQGLEFLIYFQGNSAPDKSGLPSDRFSAERTGGSVSTLTIQRTQQEDSAVYLCASSLFAGVAGYTFGSGTRLTVV.

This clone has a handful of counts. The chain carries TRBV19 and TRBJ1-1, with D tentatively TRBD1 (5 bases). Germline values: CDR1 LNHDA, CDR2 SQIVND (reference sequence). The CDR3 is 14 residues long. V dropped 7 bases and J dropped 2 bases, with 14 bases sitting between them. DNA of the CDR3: TGTGCCAGTATTCAGACAGAGACAAACACTGAAGCTTTCTTT. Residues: CASIQTETNTEAFF.

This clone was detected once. The DNA for the CDR3 is TGTGCCAGCAGTGTAGGGGGTCAGCCCCAGCATTTT. It encodes CASSVGGQPQHF. The genes are TRBV25-1 and TRBJ1-5, with D maybe TRBD1 (6 bases). This CDR3 has 12 amino acids. Germline V gene sequence: CDR1 MGHDK, CDR2 SYGVNS. V lost 4 bases to trimming and J lost 6 bases, with 7 bases between them.

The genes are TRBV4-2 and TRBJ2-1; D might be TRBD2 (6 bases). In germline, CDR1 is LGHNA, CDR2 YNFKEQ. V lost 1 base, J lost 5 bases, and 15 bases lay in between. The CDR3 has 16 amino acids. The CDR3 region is CASSQGVATSHNEQFF. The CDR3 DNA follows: TGTGCCAGCAGCCAAGGGGTGGCCACTAGCCACAATGAGCAGTTCTTC.

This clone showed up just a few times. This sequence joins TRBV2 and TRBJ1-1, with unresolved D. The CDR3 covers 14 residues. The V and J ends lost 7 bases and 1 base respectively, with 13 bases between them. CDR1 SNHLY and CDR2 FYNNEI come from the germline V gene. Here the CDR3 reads CASKVQYSNTEAFF. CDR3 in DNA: TGTGCCAGCAAAGTACAGTATTCGAACACTGAAGCTTTCTTT.

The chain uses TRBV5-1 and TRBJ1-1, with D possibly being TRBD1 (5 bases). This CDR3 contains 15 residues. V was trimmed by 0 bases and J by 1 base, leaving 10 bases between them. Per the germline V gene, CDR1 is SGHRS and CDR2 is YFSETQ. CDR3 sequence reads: CASSLVGGKNTEAFF. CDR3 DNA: TGCGCCAGCAGCTTGGTCGGGGGAAAGAACACTGAAGCTTTCTTT.

CDR3 in amino acids: CASSPDRAYNSPLHF. CDR3 nucleotides: TGTGCCAGCAGCCCAGACAGGGCCTATAATTCACCCCTCCACTTT. V is TRBV6-5 and J is TRBJ1-6; 7 nucleotides match TRBD1. This CDR3 spans 15 amino acids. The V segment lost 6 bases and the J segment 2 bases; nucleotides outside the gene matches: 4. The germline V gene has CDR1 MNHEY and CDR2 SVGAGI.

CDR3 sequence: CASSLGYSGNTIYF. DNA for the CDR3: TGTGCCAGCAGCTTAGGATACTCCGGAAACACCATATATTTT. The chain carries TRBV7-9 and TRBJ1-3; no reliable D call. The V and J ends lost 1 base and 4 bases respectively, with 8 bases between them. The CDR3 is 14 residues long. CDR1 and CDR2 from the germline V gene are SEHNR and FQNEAQ (reference sequence).

For the CDR3, the DNA is TGTGCCAGCAGCTCCGGGACTAGCGGGAGTCAGGAGACCCAGTACTTC. This encodes CASSSGTSGSQETQYF. The rearrangement uses TRBV13 and TRBJ2-5; TRBD2 matches at 14 bases. CDR3 size: 16 residues. The trim removed 4 bases at V and 5 bases at J, leaving 6 bases unmatched. CDR1 and CDR2 (germline): PRHDT, FYEKMQ (reference sequence).